Listed below are T cell receptor beta chains from one sample, sequenced in a study of T-cell reconstitution after alpha-beta-depleted transplantation in children. A single record per CDR3 protein comes from TCRdb applying MiXCR to the PCR reads. The repertoire holds about 300,000 distinct CDR3 sequences, with over 7% as singletons. The sample in question was peripheral blood, obtained 360 days after TCRalphabeta/CD19-depleted stem cell transplant. The receptors derive from a female patient aged 2 to 10 who had a stem cell transplant for Fanconi anemia, so the T cells may come from the graft donor. Both conserved end residues are part of each CDR3. D genes are given only for firm matches.

TRBJ2-1 | - | TRBV28 | CASSLYRQGGLSYNEQFF
TRBJ2-7 | - | TRBV29-1 | CSVARPNEGVLYEQYF
TRBJ1-5 | TRBD1 | TRBV7-9 | CASSLGQGGDSQPQHF
TRBJ2-1 | - | TRBV6-6 | CASSYEDFEQFF
TRBJ1-5 | - | TRBV20-1 | CSAIRTAYSNQPQHF
TRBJ1-2 | - | TRBV4-3 | CASSQVRGDGYTF
TRBJ1-2 | TRBD1 | TRBV7-9 | CASSLSGTGVGGYTF
TRBJ2-1 | - | TRBV20-1 | CSARRQSTNEQFF
TRBJ2-3 | - | TRBV7-9 | CASSLVAVNTDTQYF
TRBJ2-5 | TRBD2 | TRBV7-2 | CASSLGLGLAETQYF
TRBJ1-1 | TRBD1 | TRBV29-1 | CSVAPIGQGASNTEAFF
TRBJ2-7 | TRBD1 | TRBV6-1 | CASSEAPRQGQGYEQYF
TRBJ2-5 | TRBD1 | TRBV5-1 | CASSSFRDRIETQYF
TRBJ1-2 | TRBD1 | TRBV10-3 | CAISSATGGDPYGYTF
TRBJ2-7 | TRBD1 | TRBV11-2 | CASGVGTAYEQYF